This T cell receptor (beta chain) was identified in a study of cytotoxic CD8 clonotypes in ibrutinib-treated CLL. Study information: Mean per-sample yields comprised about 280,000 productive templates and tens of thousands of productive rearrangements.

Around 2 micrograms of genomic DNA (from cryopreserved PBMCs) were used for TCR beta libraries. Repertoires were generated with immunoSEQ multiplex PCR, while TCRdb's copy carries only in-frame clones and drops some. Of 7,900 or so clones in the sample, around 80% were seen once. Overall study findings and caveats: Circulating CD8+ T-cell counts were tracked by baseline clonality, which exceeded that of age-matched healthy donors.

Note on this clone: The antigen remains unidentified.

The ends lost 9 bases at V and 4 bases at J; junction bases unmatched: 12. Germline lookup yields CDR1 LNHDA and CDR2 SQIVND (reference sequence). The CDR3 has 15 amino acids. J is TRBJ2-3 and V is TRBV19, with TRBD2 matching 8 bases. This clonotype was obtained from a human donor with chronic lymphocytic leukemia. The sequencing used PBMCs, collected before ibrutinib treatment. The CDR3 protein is CASKRGGRFSDTQYF. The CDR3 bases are TGTGCCAGCAAACGGGGGGGCCGTTTTTCAGATACGCAGTATTTT.